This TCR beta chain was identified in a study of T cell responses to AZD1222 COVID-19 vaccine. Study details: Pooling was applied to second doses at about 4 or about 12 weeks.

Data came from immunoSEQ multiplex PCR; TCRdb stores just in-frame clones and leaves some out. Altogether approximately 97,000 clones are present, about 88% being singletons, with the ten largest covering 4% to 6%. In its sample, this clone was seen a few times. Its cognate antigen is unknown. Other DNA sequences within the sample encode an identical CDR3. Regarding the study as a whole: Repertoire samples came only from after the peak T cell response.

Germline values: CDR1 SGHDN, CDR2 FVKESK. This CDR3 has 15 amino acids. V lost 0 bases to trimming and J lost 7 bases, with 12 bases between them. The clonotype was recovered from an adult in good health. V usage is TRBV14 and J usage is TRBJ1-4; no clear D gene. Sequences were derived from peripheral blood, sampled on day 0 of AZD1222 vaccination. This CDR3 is CASSQDLTTGEKLFF. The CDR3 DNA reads TGTGCCAGCAGCCAAGATTTGACCACGGGTGAAAAACTGTTTTTT.